These 24 T cell receptor beta chains came from one sample sequenced in a study of vaccination and CD4 T cells after COVID-19. Treatment given: approximately nine-day PBMC culture with coronavirus spike peptide pools or control peptides (ViraFEST assay). At the Johns Hopkins FTIC core, DNA taken from cultured CD4+ T cells was sequenced by way of the Oncomine TCR Beta short-read assay. In TCRdb, the PCR reads were re-called with MiXCR into one record per CDR3 protein. The sample yields fewer than 20,000 distinct CDR3 sequences, roughly 60% seen once. No antigen has been assigned to these receptors. Sequencing input: CD4+ T cells from blood, cultured in vitro. The receptors were gathered from a human donor who had recovered from COVID-19.

The V gene is TRBV19, the J gene TRBJ1-5; D remains ambiguous. This CDR3 is 16 amino acids long. V lost 5 bases and J lost 1, with 15 bases in between. CDR1 and CDR2 (germline): LNHDA, SQIVND (reference sequence). CDR3 in DNA: TGTGCCAGTAGTCCCGCCGCCATGGGGAGCAATCAGCCCCAGCATTTT. Protein sequence: CASSPAAMGSNQPQHF.

This clonotype was observed a handful of times. CDR3 bases: TGCGCCAGCAGCAAACTGGGACTAGCGGGGGCCCAGGTCAGCCAGTACTTC. The encoded protein is CASSKLGLAGAQVSQYF. V gene TRBV4-1 combines with J gene TRBJ2-5; the match to TRBD2 covers 14 bases. The trim removed 5 bases at V and 10 bases at J, leaving 15 bases unmatched. CDR1 is MGHRA, CDR2 YSYEKL, per germline. This CDR3 spans 17 amino acids.

The chain has TRBV12-3 or TRBV12-4 and TRBJ2-1; D remains unclear. The V end lost 1 base, the J end lost 8 bases, and 9 bases lay between the germline ends. The CDR3 has 13 residues. The CDR3 nucleotides are TGTGCCAGCAGTTTAGTCCCAATACATGAGCAGTTCTTC. Protein product: CASSLVPIHEQFF.

V is TRBV20-1 and J is TRBJ2-3; 7 positions match TRBD2. V gave up 3 bases and J gave up 4 bases; unmatched junction bases: 7. This CDR3 has 14 residues. CDR1 is DFQATT and CDR2 is SNEGSKA in the germline V gene (reference sequence). CDR3: CSASPGGPADTQYF. The CDR3, as DNA: TGCAGTGCTAGCCCGGGGGGTCCGGCAGATACGCAGTATTTT.

In the case of this clonotype: A junction boundary mismatches the germline segment, possibly from a read error. The chain has TRBV7-6 and TRBJ2-5; 7 bases are shared with TRBD2. CDR3 length equals 15 residues. CDR1 SGHVS and CDR2 FNYEAQ come from the germline V gene. The CDR3 here is CASSGSGGIQETQYF. CDR3 nucleotides: TGTGCTAGCAGCGGGTCGGGGGGTATACAAGAGACCCAGTACTTC.

V gene TRBV7-2 combines with J gene TRBJ2-7, with TRBD2 matching 12 bases. Germline CDR1 SGHTA, CDR2 FQGNSA. The length of the CDR3 is 15 residues. The trim removed 5 bases at V and 3 bases at J, leaving 5 bases unmatched. DNA for the CDR3: TGTGCCAGCAGCCGGACTAGCGGGAACGACTACGAGCAGTACTTC. Amino acid sequence: CASSRTSGNDYEQYF.

This clonotype was observed once. A read error may produce the germline difference seen at one junction end. The chain couples TRBV20-1 to TRBJ1-6, with D hard to call. The CDR3 extends over 14 amino acids. CDR1 and CDR2 (germline): DFQATT, SNEGSKA (reference sequence). The CDR3 loop is CSARGSSYNSPLHF. DNA for the CDR3: TGCAGTGCCAGAGGGAGCTCCTATAATTCACCCCTCCACTTT.

V usage is TRBV12-3 or TRBV12-4 and J usage is TRBJ2-7, with 7 positions matching TRBD1. This CDR3 has 18 residues. The J segment lost 0 bases and the V segment lost 6 bases, leaving 17 bases of the junction unmatched. The CDR3 loop reads CASSTWGRGTGTSYEQYF. CDR3 DNA: TGTGCCAGCAGCACCTGGGGCAGGGGGACCGGGACCTCCTACGAGCAGTACTTC.

The chain recombines TRBV24-1 with TRBJ2-5; D is possibly TRBD2 (5 bases). V lost 3 bases, J lost 4 bases, and 8 bases lay in between. Per the germline V gene, CDR1 is KGHDR and CDR2 is SFDVKD. CDR3 length equals 13 residues. DNA of the CDR3: TGTGCCACCAGTGATGGACGGGGAGAGACCCAGTACTTC. Its translation: CATSDGRGETQYF.

This clonotype was counted between two and nine times. The genes are TRBV6-5 and TRBJ1-5; D ambiguous. Deletions cut 4 bases from V and 0 bases from J, with 13 bases between. Germline CDR1 is MNHEY and CDR2 is SVGAGI. The CDR3 extends over 16 amino acids. The DNA for the CDR3 is TGTGCCAGCAGTTTCGGGGTGGCGTATAGCAATCAGCCCCAGCATTTT. Protein sequence: CASSFGVAYSNQPQHF.

This sequence joins TRBV7-3 and TRBJ2-1; D gene uncertain. Trimming removed 2 bases at V and 6 bases at J, with 8 bases between. Per the germline V gene, CDR1 is SGHTA and CDR2 is FQGTGA. This CDR3 has 13 amino acids. The CDR3 spells CASSLYSPNEQFF. The DNA of the CDR3 is TGTGCCAGCAGCTTATACAGCCCCAATGAGCAGTTCTTC.

V gene TRBV6-1 combines with J gene TRBJ1-4; no reliable D call. The CDR3 is made up of 15 amino acids. Germline CDR1 and CDR2: MNHNS and SASEGT. Trimming removed 6 bases at V and 8 bases at J, with 19 bases between. The CDR3 is CASSPMFEGGEKLFF. The CDR3 DNA follows: TGTGCCAGCAGCCCCATGTTTGAGGGTGGCGAAAAACTGTTTTTT.

This clonotype was picked up one time. This chain uses TRBV7-6 with TRBJ2-3, with a possible D match to TRBD2 (6 bases). Germline-derived CDR1 and CDR2 are SGHVS and FNYEAQ. The V end lost 4 bases, the J end lost 11 bases, and 16 bases lay between the germline ends. This CDR3 has 13 residues. For the CDR3, the DNA is TGTGCCAGCAGCTCCCTAGGACTAACCCGGCAGTATTTT. This translates into CASSSLGLTRQYF.

This clonotype was recorded once. The chain employs TRBV7-2 and TRBJ2-3; D unclear. The length of the CDR3 is 12 residues. The germline gives CDR1 SGHTA, CDR2 FQGNSA. Trimming stripped 7 bases from V and 6 bases from J, with 11 bases between. The CDR3 region has the DNA TGTGCCAGCAAGACCCGGGCGGATACGCAGTATTTT. It codes for CASKTRADTQYF.

The chain couples TRBV5-4 to TRBJ2-5, with 8 bases identical to TRBD2. V dropped 2 bases and J dropped 5; count of bases not matched to a gene: 5. The germline CDR1 and CDR2 sequences are SGHNT and YYREEE (reference sequence). The length of the CDR3 is 14 residues. CDR3 nucleotide sequence: TGTGCCAGCAGCTTCGCGGGAGGTAGGGAGACCCAGTACTTC. Residues: CASSFAGGRETQYF.

This chain joins TRBV5-4 and TRBJ2-3; 11 bases map to TRBD2. The germline CDR1 and CDR2 sequences are SGHNT and YYREEE (reference sequence). The J segment lost 5 bases and the V segment lost 4 bases, leaving 9 bases of the junction unmatched. The CDR3 has 16 amino acids. The CDR3 nucleotides read TGTGCCAGCAGCCCCCCTAGCGGGAGGCGTGGAGATACGCAGTATTTT. Its translation: CASSPPSGRRGDTQYF. Full variable domain (remainder filled in from reference TRBV5-4 and TRBJ2-3): ETGVTQSPTHLIKTRGQQVTLRCSSQSGHNTVSWYQQALGQGPQFIFQYYREEENGRGNFPPRFSGLQFPNYSSELNVNALELDDSALYLCASSPPSGRRGDTQYFGPGTRLTVL.

This chain links TRBV6-2 or TRBV6-3 with TRBJ1-5; 9 bases line up with TRBD1. With 6 bases clipped from V and 6 bases from J, the junction kept 9 bases outside the gene matches. The CDR3 is 15 amino acids. The germline V gene encodes CDR1 MNHEY and CDR2 SVGEGT. CDR3 nucleotides: TGTGCCAGCAGCATAAGGGACAGGGAAGGTCAGCCCCAGCATTTT. Encoded protein: CASSIRDREGQPQHF.

The chain uses TRBV14 and TRBJ1-2; TRBD1 matches at 7 bases. Per germline, CDR1 SGHDN and CDR2 FVKESK. V gave up 5 bases and J gave up 0 bases; unmatched junction bases: 6. The CDR3 is 15 residues long. The CDR3 nucleotides are TGTGCCAGCAGCTCACCGGGACAGCCTAACTATGGCTACACCTTC. Its translation: CASSSPGQPNYGYTF.

This sequence joins TRBV6-2 or TRBV6-3 and TRBJ2-3, with 8 bases matching TRBD2. Germline V lookup: CDR1 MNHEY, CDR2 SVGEGT. The CDR3 is 16 amino acids. J was trimmed by 6 bases and V by 4 bases; bases with no gene match: 12. CDR3 region: CASSSPKAGVLDTQYF. CDR3 DNA: TGTGCCAGCAGTTCCCCAAAAGCGGGAGTTCTCGATACGCAGTATTTT.

By its share, this clonotype is medium-sized (0.01 to 0.1%). The chain couples TRBV5-1 to TRBJ2-5; either TRBD1 or TRBD2 may supply D (5 bases each). CDR1 and CDR2 from the germline V gene are SGHRS and YFSETQ. There are 18 residues in the CDR3. V lost 2 bases and J lost 5, with 25 bases in between. In nucleotides, the CDR3 is TGCGCCAGCAGCTTTGTTAAGTCGGGCAGGCCAGAGGGGGAGACCCAGTACTTC. Its translation is CASSFVKSGRPEGETQYF.

The chain combines TRBV7-9 with TRBJ2-2; 9 nucleotides match TRBD2. The germline V gene encodes CDR1 SEHNR and CDR2 FQNEAQ (reference sequence). This CDR3 is built from 17 residues. J was trimmed by 1 base and V by 5 bases; bases with no gene match: 8. Here the CDR3 DNA reads TGTGCCAGCAGCCCTGCGGGGGGGGCAGGGAACACCGGGGAGCTGTTTTTT. Its protein product is CASSPAGGAGNTGELFF. Variable domain in full (rest from reference TRBV7-9 and TRBJ2-2): DTGVSQNPRHKITKRGQNVTFRCDPISEHNRLYWYRQTLGQGPEFLTYFQNEAQLEKSRLLSDRFSAERPKGSFSTLEIQRTEQGDSAMYLCASSPAGGAGNTGELFFGEGSRLTVL.

The rearrangement joins TRBV7-8 to TRBJ1-5, with D tentatively TRBD1 (6 bases). Deletions cut 5 bases from V and 0 bases from J, with 17 bases between. This CDR3 has 17 amino acids. CDR1 is SGHVS and CDR2 is FQNEAQ in the germline V gene. Here the CDR3 DNA reads TGTGCCAGCAGCCCTCTACCACAGGGAAATAGCAATCAGCCCCAGCATTTT. Translating it yields CASSPLPQGNSNQPQHF.

This clonotype was observed a handful of times. The V call is TRBV7-2, the J call TRBJ2-7; TRBD1 matches 7 bases. This CDR3 has 15 amino acids. Unmatched junction bases numbered 7, after V lost 3 bases and J lost 2 bases. Looked up from germline, CDR1 is SGHTA and CDR2 is FQGNSA. The CDR3 protein is CASSFQGVSTYEQYF. The CDR3 DNA is TGTGCCAGCAGCTTCCAGGGGGTCTCAACCTACGAGCAGTACTTC.

The chain combines TRBV2 with TRBJ1-2, with 7 bases identical to TRBD1. Germline V gives CDR1 SNHLY, CDR2 FYNNEI. V gave up 11 bases and J gave up 8 bases; unmatched junction bases: 11. The CDR3 has 12 amino acids. DNA of the CDR3: TGTGCCTTTAGTAGGGGGCAGGAGGGCTACACCTTC. Translating it yields CAFSRGQEGYTF.